One and the same sample provided the 28 T cell receptor beta chains below, sequenced in a study of blood T cells in healthy people across ages. The authors ran a second PCR of roughly 6 to 11 cycles using a sample-barcoded 5' primer and a J-beta primer mix. TCRdb ran MiXCR on the 5' RACE reads and lists one entry per CDR3 protein. The sample yields hundreds of thousands of distinct CDR3 sequences, just over 55% seen once. The sequenced material came from blood. The receptors come from a man aged 35-49 years in good health.

The chain couples TRBV21-1 to TRBJ2-1; the table's D call of TRBD1 was not tested on the DNA. TRBV21-1 is a recognized pseudogene. The CDR3 sequence is 19 residues long. DNA for the CDR3: TGTGCCAGCAGCAAAGGGGCGGAGTTGGACAGGGGATTCCACAATGAGCAGTTCTTC. Translated, it gives CASSKGAELDRGFHNEQFF.

This clonotype was detected a few times. The chain couples TRBV5-1 to TRBJ2-7; 8 nucleotides line up with TRBD2. V was pared by 0 bases and J by 1 base, with 12 bases of the junction left unmatched. Germline CDR1 reads SGHRS; CDR2 reads YFSETQ. The CDR3 length is 18 residues. The CDR3 spells CASSLVGTSAGGSYEQYF. The CDR3 DNA is TGCGCCAGCAGCTTGGTTGGGACTAGTGCCGGGGGGTCCTACGAGCAGTACTTC.

The rearrangement uses TRBV27 and TRBJ1-2, with a possible D match to TRBD1 (6 bases). This CDR3 is built from 16 residues. With 0 bases removed from V and 2 bases from J, the gap between germline ends came to 13 bases. The germline V gene has CDR1 MNHEY and CDR2 SMNVEV (reference sequence). The CDR3 DNA reads as TGTGCCAGCAGTTTATCCCAGGGGCCGTTAAACTATGGCTACACCTTC. It codes for CASSLSQGPLNYGYTF.

This clonotype has just one count. The CDR3 protein is CASSLGTSGYYTYNEQFF. CDR3 in DNA: TGTGCCAGCAGTTTAGGGACTAGCGGATACTATACCTACAATGAGCAGTTCTTC. The rearrangement joins TRBV12-3 or TRBV12-4 to TRBJ2-1; 10 bases are shared with TRBD2. V was clipped by 1 base and J by 2 bases; unmatched bases: 8. This CDR3 region has 18 residues.

The chain employs TRBV12-3 or TRBV12-4 and TRBJ2-1; D is unresolved. V was trimmed by 7 bases and J by 7 bases, leaving 20 bases between them. The CDR3 extends over 15 amino acids. CDR3 region: CASTPRPKSFNEQFF. The CDR3 nucleotides are TGTGCCAGCACTCCAAGGCCCAAGAGCTTTAATGAGCAGTTCTTC.

This clonotype was recorded only once. The V and J genes are TRBV12-3 or TRBV12-4 and TRBJ2-4; 8 bases fit TRBD1. Judging by the DNA end, TRBJ2-7 fits better; the J call may be wrong. The CDR3 extends over 14 amino acids. The CDR3 region is CASRQTGEAYEQYF. The CDR3 region has the DNA TGTGCCAGCAGACAGACAGGGGAGGCCTACGAGCAGTACTTC.

In its sample, this clonotype was seen a few times. The chain has TRBV4-1 and TRBJ2-7, with D maybe TRBD2 (5 bases). This CDR3 region has 16 residues. V lost 0 bases and J 3 bases, leaving 15 bases between the germline ends. CDR1 MGHRA and CDR2 YSYEKL come from the germline V gene. The CDR3 bases are TGCGCCAGCAGCCAAGAGCTTGCAGTGACTATCTACGAGCAGTACTTC. Encoded protein: CASSQELAVTIYEQYF.

This clonotype has just one count. V gene TRBV29-1 combines with J gene TRBJ1-1, with TRBD1 matching over 11 bases. Per the germline V gene, CDR1 is SQVTM and CDR2 is ANQGSEA. The J segment lost 9 bases and the V segment lost 3 bases, leaving 3 bases of the junction unmatched. The CDR3 contains 12 residues. Written as DNA, the CDR3 is TGCAGCGTTGACGGGACAGGGGGGCAAGCTTTCTTT. Translating gives CSVDGTGGQAFF.

The chain carries TRBV29-1 and TRBJ2-4; D may be TRBD2 (6 bases). CDR3 length: 13 residues. CDR1 and CDR2 (germline): SQVTM, ANQGSEA. V was shortened by 4 bases and J by 13 bases, with 20 bases between the two germline ends. The CDR3 nucleotides are TGCAGCGTTGTGGATAGCCGGGAGTGGGGCCAGTACTTC. This encodes CSVVDSREWGQYF.

About this clonotype itself: At one end the junction does not follow the germline gene, possibly because of a read error. The CDR3 bases are TGCGCCAGCAGCTTGGACGTTTCCGACAGGTTTGGAGAGATCCAGTACTTC. Protein product: CASSLDVSDRFGEIQYF. The rearrangement joins TRBV5-1 to TRBJ2-5; D is perhaps TRBD1 (6 bases). The germline V gene encodes CDR1 SGHRS and CDR2 YFSETQ. This CDR3 comprises 17 residues.

There are many counts of this clonotype. V usage is TRBV6-1 and J usage is TRBJ2-1; 8 positions agree with TRBD1. V lost 4 bases to trimming and J lost 0 bases; unmatched junction nucleotides: 5. Germline loops: CDR1 MNHNS, CDR2 SASEGT. The CDR3 length is 16 residues. DNA for the CDR3: TGTGCCAGCAGTGCGGGACAGGCTTACTCCTACAATGAGCAGTTCTTC. It is translated as CASSAGQAYSYNEQFF.

The V call is TRBV6-2 or TRBV6-3, the J call TRBJ2-1, with TRBD2 matching 9 bases. This CDR3 is 15 amino acids long. Germline loops: CDR1 MNHEY, CDR2 SVGEGT. J gave up 5 bases and V 6 bases, and 8 bases lay outside the gene matches. In DNA form, the CDR3 reads TGTGCCAGCAGCTTCGAGCGGGAGGCAAACAATGAGCAGTTCTTC. Protein product: CASSFEREANNEQFF.

The chain uses TRBV29-1 and TRBJ2-3; perhaps TRBD2 as D (6 bases). Trimming left V 3 bases short and J 1 base short, with 11 bases between. This CDR3 is 14 amino acids long. Germline V gives CDR1 SQVTM, CDR2 ANQGSEA. CDR3 nucleotides: TGCAGCGTTGATCGGGAGCTTGGCACAGATACGCAGTATTTT. It encodes CSVDRELGTDTQYF.

The chain recombines TRBV29-1 with TRBJ2-7; D may be TRBD1 (6 bases). The CDR3 has 12 residues. V dropped 7 bases and J dropped 5 bases, with 15 bases sitting between them. Germline values: CDR1 SQVTM, CDR2 ANQGSEA. CDR3 sequence (DNA): TGCAGCGCCCGGGACAATGTACACGAGCAGTACTTC. Translated: CSARDNVHEQYF.

The rearrangement links TRBV12-1 to TRBJ1-2; TRBD1, the D gene given by the table, was not confirmed from the DNA. TRBV12-1 is a documented pseudogene. The CDR3 is 12 amino acids. CDR3 bases: TGTGCCAGCAGCTTTGGGGCGAGTGGCTACACCTTC. It specifies CASSFGASGYTF.

The chain has TRBV2 and TRBJ2-2, with 7 bases matching TRBD2. CDR3 length: 17 amino acids. Germline CDR1 is SNHLY and CDR2 is FYNNEI. V lost 1 base and J lost 1; bases outside the gene matches: 6. The CDR3 spells CASSEDNGGGNTGELFF. The CDR3 region has the DNA TGTGCCAGCAGTGAAGACAACGGCGGGGGGAACACCGGGGAGCTGTTTTTT.

This rearrangement joins TRBV7-2 to TRBJ2-7; tentatively, D is TRBD2 (5 bases). V was trimmed by 1 base and J by 6 bases, leaving 13 bases between them. CDR3 length: 14 amino acids. Germline-derived CDR1 and CDR2 are SGHTA and FQGNSA. CDR3 sequence: CASSLGISVGEQYF. For the CDR3, the DNA is TGTGCCAGCAGCTTAGGCATTAGCGTAGGCGAGCAGTACTTC.

This clonotype has just one count. The chain has TRBV20-1 and TRBJ1-6; D is unclear. Trimming stripped 3 bases from V and 9 bases from J, with 18 bases between. CDR1 and CDR2 from the germline V gene are DFQATT and SNEGSKA (reference sequence). This CDR3 is built from 15 residues. DNA of the CDR3: TGCAGTGCTAGTGCCGATAACCGCGGCCGTTCACCCCTCCACTTT. It translates to CSASADNRGRSPLHF.

The rearrangement links TRBV20-1 to TRBJ1-6, with D maybe TRBD1 (6 bases). V lost 2 bases to trimming and J lost 4 bases, with 12 bases between them. The CDR3 spans 15 residues. Germline loops: CDR1 DFQATT, CDR2 SNEGSKA (reference sequence). CDR3 protein: CSARFQGQYNSPLHF. The CDR3 nucleotides read TGCAGTGCTAGATTCCAAGGACAGTATAATTCACCCCTCCACTTT.

The chain combines TRBV29-1 with TRBJ2-3; 14 bases align to TRBD2. Germline CDR1 reads SQVTM; CDR2 reads ANQGSEA. The CDR3 has 14 amino acids. After removal of 6 bases from V and 9 bases from J, the junction contained 8 bases not matched to a gene. The CDR3 reads CSVWTSGGLRTQYF. The CDR3 DNA sequence: TGCAGCGTGTGGACTAGCGGGGGGCTGAGAACGCAGTATTTT.

The chain uses TRBV6-5 and TRBJ1-1; possibly TRBD1 for D (6 bases). CDR1 is MNHEY, CDR2 SVGAGI, per germline. V was clipped by 4 bases and J by 4 bases, with 19 bases between them. The CDR3 totals 16 residues. CDR3 sequence (DNA): TGTGCCAGCAGTTTGGAGGCAGGGGATGGGGGCACTGAAGCTTTCTTT. Protein product: CASSLEAGDGGTEAFF.

The V gene is TRBV4-2, the J gene TRBJ1-1, with D possibly TRBD1 on 5 matching bases. Per germline, CDR1 LGHNA and CDR2 YNFKEQ. The CDR3 spans 15 residues. V lost 3 bases, J lost 4 bases, and 15 bases lay in between. CDR3 region: CASSHATGVRTEAFF. In nucleotides, the CDR3 is TGTGCCAGCAGCCACGCCACAGGAGTTCGCACTGAAGCTTTCTTT.

J is TRBJ2-1 and V is TRBV20-1; TRBD2 aligns across 10 bases. Germline values: CDR1 DFQATT, CDR2 SNEGSKA (reference sequence). The CDR3 is made up of 15 amino acids. V dropped 0 bases and J dropped 5; count of bases not matched to a gene: 4. CDR3 sequence reads: CSARDGTSANNEQFF. The DNA for the CDR3 is TGCAGTGCTAGAGATGGGACTAGCGCAAACAATGAGCAGTTCTTC.

The V gene is TRBV12-3 or TRBV12-4, the J gene TRBJ2-2, with 14 bases matching TRBD2. The V and J ends lost 4 bases and 3 bases, in that order; junction bases with no gene match: 10. The CDR3 extends over 19 amino acids. CDR3 region: CASSSGLAGGTLYTGELFF. CDR3 in DNA: TGTGCCAGCAGTTCAGGACTAGCGGGGGGAACACTTTACACCGGGGAGCTGTTTTTT.

CDR3 in amino acids: CASSWSSFGANVLTF. CDR3 nucleotides: TGTGCCAGCAGTTGGTCTAGCTTTGGGGCCAACGTCCTGACTTTC. The genes are TRBV28 and TRBJ2-6; perhaps TRBD2 as D (5 bases). The CDR3 is 15 amino acids. CDR1 and CDR2 from the germline V gene are MDHEN and SYDVKM. The germline V and J ends were trimmed by 4 bases and 3 bases, with 10 bases remaining between them. Supplemented by reference TRBV28 and TRBJ2-6, the full variable domain reads DVKVTQSSRYLVKRTGEKVFLECVQDMDHENMFWYRQDPGLGLRLIYFSYDVKMKEKGDIPEGYSVSREKKERFSLILESASTNQTSMYLCASSWSSFGANVLTFGAGSRLTVL.

The chain has TRBV3-1 and TRBJ2-4, with TRBD2 matching over 7 bases. The CDR3 length is 15 residues. V shed 6 bases, J shed 13 bases, and the junction held 18 bases outside the gene matches. The V gene's germline CDR1 is LGHDT and CDR2 YNNKEL (reference sequence). For the CDR3, the DNA is TGTGCCAGCAGGAGCGCGGGGGATATTAGCTTTGAGCAGTACTTC. Its translation: CASRSAGDISFEQYF.

V and J are TRBV28 and TRBJ2-7; D unresolved. Germline CDR1 is MDHEN and CDR2 is SYDVKM. This CDR3 is 17 amino acids long. V gave up 4 bases and J gave up 2 bases, with 21 bases separating them. CDR3 amino acids: CASSSDSRTVTPYEQYF. The CDR3 nucleotides are TGTGCCAGCAGTTCCGATTCTAGGACGGTGACCCCCTACGAGCAGTACTTC.

The chain couples TRBV4-1 to TRBJ1-2; D is unclear. Germline values: CDR1 MGHRA, CDR2 YSYEKL. The CDR3 extends over 15 amino acids. The V end lost 0 bases, the J end lost 2 bases, and 10 bases lay between the germline ends. The CDR3 loop is CASSQDEDSNYGYTF. CDR3 nucleotides: TGCGCCAGCAGCCAAGATGAGGACTCCAACTATGGCTACACCTTC.